This T cell receptor (beta chain) is from a study of T-cell memory formation after mild COVID-19 (dated by TCRdb to the early 2020s). Looking at the study overall: TCR sequence clusters from the two donors were found to be largely donor specific. T-cell clones expanding and contracting after mild COVID-19 in two donors were tracked by longitudinal TCRalpha and TCRbeta repertoire sequencing. Two young, previously healthy adult volunteers made up the cohort, one male and one female. Study-wide conclusions, independent of this receptor: Contracting CD4+ clones appeared mostly in the CM and EM memory subsets, whereas CD8+ clones were enriched in EMRA. From day 15 to 85, contracting clones showed balanced CD4/CD8 phenotypes, whereas a second wave of clones that expanded from day 15 to 37 leaned towards CD4+. Some responding clones were detected in pre-infection memory, which suggested that pre-existing cross-reactive memory T cells had joined the SARS-CoV-2 response. The study covered only a couple of mild cases, and larger cohorts including severe cases with pre-infection samples were considered necessary. The second-wave clones that peaked on day 37 were not confirmed to be SARS-CoV-2 specific.

This clonotype was detected only once. Its cognate antigen has yet to be identified. No base-level quality is on record; no much larger clone is a single base apart. Weak support is all one read offers. Ficoll-Paque density gradient centrifugation was the method used to isolate PBMCs. Sequenced on an Illumina NovaSeq 6000. Using 5'RACE with constant-segment primers, TCRalpha and TCRbeta cDNA libraries were constructed, with sample barcodes and unique molecular identifiers added in the process. Trizol reagent was used to extract RNA from every sample. Libraries were amplified in two PCR steps, with a second sample barcode and Illumina TruSeq adapters added in the second step. The libraries were sequenced on an Illumina NovaSeq using 2 x 150 bp paired-end reads. In the authors' own workflow: The reads were demultiplexed and collapsed into UMI-guided consensus sequences using migec v1.2.7. Using mixcr v2.1.11, UMI consensuses were aligned to TRA and TRB V and J templates and then assembled into clonotypes. Expanded or contracted clonotypes were those called significant by both edgeR and NoisET, with noise models trained on biological replicates. For edgeR calls, the thresholds were a false discovery rate-adjusted p below 0.01 and a log2 fold-change of 1. PCA with hierarchical clustering of max-normalized trajectories of the 1000 most abundant clonotypes was used as exploratory dynamics analysis. Separately sequenced CD4+ and CD8+ repertoires were used to assign a CD4 or CD8 phenotype to each responding clone. In-frame beta chains were kept once TCRdb had trimmed the public reads at Q25 with fastp and called clones with MiXCR. Merged by CDR3 protein, the rows form single entries marked with the most common genes and DNA. For this entry, the V and J calls and clone size follow TCRdb and not the study's own pipeline. This sample gives hundreds of thousands of distinct CDR3 sequences in total; about a sixth of them show up just once. Of the sample, about 20% falls within the top ten clones.

V is clipped by 0 bases and J by 2 bases, and the sequence between their germline boundaries is 8 bases long. The CDR3, cysteine through phenylalanine, is 14 amino acids long. The read is trimmed to its CDR3 DNA, 42 bases read in frame from base 1. CDR1 SGDLS and CDR2 YYNGEE are derived from the germline V gene. The sequencing sample was made of PBMCs or a T cell subset sorted from them (not recorded which). Here the chain combines TRBV9 and TRBJ1-2, with no confident D gene call. The receptor's source is a man aged 18 to 35 who had mild COVID-19 (a few samples of this study predate the infection). The sample titles of this study are shuffled in the database, so cell type and time point are left out; the donor was told from shared clones. The DNA reads as follows: TGTGCCAGCAGCGTAGACAGCGGGAACTATGGCTACACCTTC. Its protein is CASSVDSGNYGYTF.